This entry lists 5 T cell receptor beta chains sequenced from one sample in a study of T cells after yellow fever vaccination. TCRdb recomputed calls from the 5' RACE reads with MiXCR, one row per CDR3 protein. Found here are approximately 330,000 distinct CDR3 sequences, about an eighth of them singletons; the top ten hold approximately 3.3%. This specimen consisted of CD4+ T cells sorted from PBMCs, obtained 15 days after the yellow fever booster vaccination. These receptors all come from a young man who received the YFV17D yellow fever vaccine.

The genes are TRBV7-8 and TRBJ2-5; 11 bases fit TRBD2. The CDR3 has 16 amino acids. CDR1 and CDR2 from the germline V gene are SGHVS and FQNEAQ. The V segment lost 2 bases and the J segment 7 bases; nucleotides outside the gene matches: 9. DNA of the CDR3: TGTGCCAGCAGCTTAATAGGGCTAGCGGGGGGTGGGACCCAGTACTTC. This sequence encodes CASSLIGLAGGGTQYF.

This chain uses TRBV7-2 with TRBJ1-2; weak D call: TRBD1 (6 bases). Germline V gene sequence: CDR1 SGHTA, CDR2 FQGNSA. The CDR3 extends over 13 amino acids. V was cut by 5 bases and J by 8 bases, with 15 bases left in between. The CDR3 bases are TGTGCCAGCAGCCCGCGACAGCAGGGGGGCTACACCTTC. This gives the protein CASSPRQQGGYTF.

This clonotype showed up just a few times. The chain is built from TRBV4-3 and TRBJ1-4; possibly TRBD1 for D (6 bases). Germline CDR1 is LGHNA and CDR2 is YSLEER. V gave up 4 bases and J gave up 4 bases, with 16 bases separating them. The CDR3 has 16 residues. The DNA of the CDR3 is TGCGCCAGCAGCCCAGGGGATCGCGGGTATAATGAAAAACTGTTTTTT. Translation gives CASSPGDRGYNEKLFF.

The chain has TRBV5-1 and TRBJ1-1; TRBD1 matches 9 bases. V dropped 3 bases and J dropped 11; count of bases not matched to a gene: 8. The CDR3 spans 13 residues. The germline gives CDR1 SGHRS, CDR2 YFSETQ. The CDR3 loop reads CASSSTGGLGAFF. CDR3 nucleotides: TGCGCCAGCAGCTCCACAGGGGGCTTAGGGGCTTTCTTT.

The chain joins TRBV6-5 to TRBJ2-1, with D perhaps being TRBD1 or TRBD2 (5 bases each). This CDR3 contains 15 residues. V lost 0 bases, J lost 9 bases, and 15 bases lay in between. CDR1 is MNHEY and CDR2 is SVGAGI in the germline V gene. CDR3 residues: CASSYSALQRGEQFF. DNA for the CDR3: TGTGCCAGCAGTTACTCGGCCCTGCAGAGGGGTGAGCAGTTCTTC.